These 27 T cell receptor beta chains originate from one sample sequenced in a study of cytomegalovirus exposure and HLA in healthy donors. The table came from immunoSEQ multiplex PCR; TCRdb's copy has only in-frame clones and leaves some out. The table includes about 82,000 clones, approximately 93% detected once. Specimen: PBMCs. These receptor sequences come from a man aged 18 to 29 in good health and CMV-seronegative.

The J gene is TRBJ2-6, the V gene TRBV5-4; TRBD2 aligns across 7 bases. Germline CDR1 is SGHNT and CDR2 is YYREEE (reference sequence). CDR3 length: 15 amino acids. Losses at the gene ends were 10 bases for V and 2 bases for J; bases not matched to a gene: 9. CDR3 sequence reads: CASNMGGAGANVLTF. The CDR3 region has the DNA TGTGCCTCTAACATGGGAGGGGCTGGGGCCAACGTCCTGACTTTC.

The rearrangement uses TRBV28 and TRBJ2-3, with TRBD1 as a possible D gene (5 bases). V lost 3 bases, J lost 8 bases, and 18 bases lay in between. Germline V gene sequence: CDR1 MDHEN, CDR2 SYDVKM. The CDR3 has 15 amino acids. CDR3 in amino acids: CASSLQWGRSLTQYF. The CDR3, as DNA: TGTGCCAGCAGTTTGCAGTGGGGCCGCAGTCTTACGCAGTATTTT.

V and J are TRBV4-2 and TRBJ1-2; TRBD1 aligns across 9 bases. Trimming cost V 5 bases and J 2 bases; bases outside gene matches: 3. The germline gives CDR1 LGHNA, CDR2 YNFKEQ. The CDR3 is 14 residues long. The CDR3: CASSLDRGNYGYTF. DNA for the CDR3: TGTGCCAGCAGCTTGGACAGGGGAAACTATGGCTACACCTTC.

For the CDR3, the DNA is TGTGCCAGCAGTTTAGATGCGGGAGTCTATGGCTACACCTTC. Residues: CASSLDAGVYGYTF. V usage is TRBV27 and J usage is TRBJ1-2; D is unclear. Trimming removed 2 bases from V and 4 bases from J, with 11 bases in between. The CDR3 has 14 residues. From germline, CDR1 is MNHEY and CDR2 SMNVEV (reference sequence).

This chain connects TRBV18 to TRBJ1-1, with 7 bases aligning to TRBD1. The CDR3 is made up of 13 amino acids. V was pared by 6 bases and J by 3 bases, with 4 bases of the junction left unmatched. The V gene's germline CDR1 is KGHSH and CDR2 LQKENI. The CDR3 is CASSRGWDTEAFF. CDR3 DNA sequence: TGTGCCAGCTCCAGGGGGTGGGACACTGAAGCTTTCTTT. Full variable domain (rest looked up from reference TRBV18 and TRBJ1-1): NAGVMQNPRHLVRRRGQEARLRCSPMKGHSHVYWYRQLPEEGLKFMVYLQKENIIDESGMPKERFSAEFPKEGPSILRIQQVVRGDSAAYFCASSRGWDTEAFFGQGTRLTVV.

The chain has TRBV27 and TRBJ2-3; D is uncertain. The CDR3 has 15 amino acids. V dropped 5 bases and J dropped 2 bases, with 14 bases sitting between them. Germline V gene sequence: CDR1 MNHEY, CDR2 SMNVEV (reference sequence). For the CDR3, the DNA is TGTGCCAGCAGTGGAGCTACTCCATACACAGATACGCAGTATTTT. This sequence encodes CASSGATPYTDTQYF.

The chain combines TRBV4-2 with TRBJ1-6; D is unclear. Germline V lookup: CDR1 LGHNA, CDR2 YNFKEQ. The V gene lost 1 base and the J gene lost 3 bases, with 13 bases spanning the gap. This CDR3 spans 17 amino acids. CDR3 sequence reads: CASSQGAARNYNSPLHF. The CDR3 DNA reads TGTGCCAGCAGCCAAGGAGCGGCTCGGAACTATAATTCACCCCTCCACTTT.

The rearrangement uses TRBV5-1 and TRBJ2-1; 8 bases align to TRBD1. With 0 bases clipped from V and 6 bases from J, the junction kept 8 bases outside the gene matches. This CDR3 is built from 16 residues. Germline V gene sequence: CDR1 SGHRS, CDR2 YFSETQ. The CDR3 DNA sequence: TGCGCCAGCAGCTTGGTTTTCCAGGGGGCTAGCAATGAGCAGTTCTTC. It specifies CASSLVFQGASNEQFF.

In regard to this clone: The junction shows a germline mismatch at one end, possibly a read error. This sequence joins TRBV7-7 and TRBJ2-7; D is unclear. Germline V gene sequence: CDR1 SSHAT, CDR2 FNYEAQ (reference sequence). The CDR3 contains 13 residues. The chain's CDR3 is CASSLSGPYEQYF. The CDR3 bases are TGTGCTAGCAGCCTTTCAGGTCCTTACGAGCAGTACTTC.

This sequence joins TRBV5-8 and TRBJ1-1; 8 bases are a match to TRBD1. V trimming: 2 bases; J trimming: 11 bases; junction bases outside the gene matches: 5. This CDR3 contains 12 residues. CDR1 is SGHTS and CDR2 is YDEGEE in the germline V gene. The CDR3 reads CASSLGRGPAFF. CDR3 DNA: TGTGCCAGCAGCTTAGGCAGGGGGCCCGCTTTCTTT.

The table lists this clone with a count of one. This chain connects TRBV11-3 to TRBJ2-1, with TRBD2 identical over 7 bases. V trimming: 5 bases; J trimming: 5 bases; junction bases outside the gene matches: 9. In germline, CDR1 is SGHNT, CDR2 YENEEA. This CDR3 spans 15 amino acids. CDR3 DNA: TGTGCCAGCAGCCCTACTAGCGCCTTAAACAATGAGCAGTTCTTC. Translated: CASSPTSALNNEQFF.

Only one count was recorded for this clone. V gene TRBV2 combines with J gene TRBJ2-7, with TRBD2 identical over 8 bases. This CDR3 contains 14 residues. CDR1 is SNHLY and CDR2 is FYNNEI in the germline V gene. J lost 0 bases, V lost 8 bases, and 6 bases had no gene match. CDR3 in DNA: TGTGCCAGCGGTCGGGAGGGGAGCTCCTACGAGCAGTACTTC. Its protein is CASGREGSSYEQYF.

The V and J genes are TRBV27 and TRBJ1-5, with D unclear. CDR3 length: 14 amino acids. CDR1 MNHEY and CDR2 SMNVEV come from the germline V gene (reference sequence). Trimming shortened V by 6 bases and J by 5 bases, and 14 bases separated the two germline ends. The CDR3 coding sequence is TGTGCCAGCAGGCGAGAACTATGGGATCAGCCCCAGCATTTT. Translated: CASRRELWDQPQHF.

The rearrangement joins TRBV4-1 to TRBJ1-2; tentative D call: TRBD1 (6 bases). Trimming removed 8 bases from V and 6 bases from J, with 19 bases in between. This CDR3 has 14 residues. Per germline, CDR1 MGHRA and CDR2 YSYEKL. CDR3 protein: CASATPGQINGYTF. CDR3 bases: TGCGCCAGCGCTACCCCTGGACAGATAAATGGCTACACCTTC.

The chain joins TRBV19 to TRBJ1-2, with 7 bases fitting TRBD1. The V gene's germline CDR1 is LNHDA and CDR2 SQIVND (reference sequence). V was pared by 7 bases and J by 5 bases, with 10 bases of the junction left unmatched. The CDR3 covers 14 residues. CDR3 sequence (DNA): TGTGCCAGTAAAGCGACAGGGCTCACTTATGGCTACACCTTC. Translating gives CASKATGLTYGYTF.

The rearrangement joins TRBV6-1 to TRBJ2-7, with D perhaps matching TRBD1 (5 bases). Germline V gene sequence: CDR1 MNHNS, CDR2 SASEGT. Trimming removed 10 bases at V and 6 bases at J, with 16 bases between. This CDR3 comprises 12 residues. CDR3 region: CAIWGLEVEQYF. The CDR3 region has the DNA TGTGCCATTTGGGGCTTGGAAGTCGAGCAGTACTTC.

The rearrangement links TRBV13 to TRBJ2-7; TRBD1 agrees at 11 bases. The germline V gene has CDR1 PRHDT and CDR2 FYEKMQ (reference sequence). The CDR3 has 14 amino acids. Trimming cost V 5 bases and J 3 bases; bases outside gene matches: 3. CDR3 nucleotide sequence: TGTGCCAGCAGCCAAGGGACAGGGGGCTACGAGCAGTACTTC. It is translated as CASSQGTGGYEQYF.

The chain recombines TRBV19 with TRBJ1-5; no clear D gene. V was clipped by 7 bases and J by 2 bases, with 12 bases between them. The CDR3 runs to 14 residues. Germline CDR1 is LNHDA and CDR2 is SQIVND (reference sequence). The CDR3 sequence is CASNPQTGNQPQHF. The CDR3 nucleotides read TGTGCCAGTAACCCCCAAACGGGCAATCAGCCCCAGCATTTT.

The chain uses TRBV6-6 and TRBJ2-7, with 14 bases lining up with TRBD2. The CDR3 has 16 amino acids. Germline CDR1 is MNHNY and CDR2 is SVGAGI (reference sequence). The V gene end was trimmed by 2 bases and the J gene end by 6 bases; junction bases not matched to a gene: 6. Here the CDR3 DNA reads TGTGCCAGCAGTTACCGAGGGACTAGCGGGAGAAGCGAGCAGTACTTC. It specifies CASSYRGTSGRSEQYF.

A single count supports this clone. CDR3 residues: CASSRATRADTQYF. The CDR3 DNA reads as TGTGCCAGCAGTCGGGCTACCAGGGCAGATACGCAGTATTTT. The chain is built from TRBV6-4 and TRBJ2-3; D is perhaps TRBD1 (5 bases). This CDR3 comprises 14 residues. The germline V gene has CDR1 MRHNA and CDR2 SNTAGT. Trimming removed 5 bases at V and 4 bases at J, with 13 bases between.

The rearrangement uses TRBV12-5 and TRBJ1-2; D uncertain. V was trimmed by 0 bases and J by 1 base, leaving 12 bases between them. The germline CDR1 and CDR2 sequences are LGHNT and FRNRAP. This CDR3 has 16 amino acids. The CDR3, as DNA: TGTGCTAGTGGTTTGGTACTCCACAGTTATAACTATGGCTACACCTTC. Translated, it gives CASGLVLHSYNYGYTF.

The chain couples TRBV5-5 to TRBJ2-7; TRBD1 is a possible D gene (6 bases). Trimming cost V 3 bases and J 2 bases, with 12 bases left between them. The CDR3 loop spans 14 amino acids. Germline values: CDR1 SGHKS, CDR2 YYEKEE (reference sequence). The CDR3, as DNA: TGTGCCAGCAGCTGGACAGTTTATGCCTACGAGCAGTACTTC. Encoded protein: CASSWTVYAYEQYF.

This clone was picked up one time. The rearrangement joins TRBV5-1 to TRBJ2-6; TRBD1 aligns across 9 bases. This CDR3 contains 17 residues. Germline V CDR1 and CDR2: SGHRS, YFSETQ. Germline trimming cut 1 base from V and 2 bases from J; bases unmatched to any gene: 4. DNA of the CDR3: TGCGCCAGCAGCTTGACAGGGGGCTTGCCTGGGGCCAACGTCCTGACTTTC. Its translation: CASSLTGGLPGANVLTF.

The table lists this clone with a few counts. CDR3 sequence (DNA): TGTGCCAGTAGTCCGCAGGGGGTGGGCGGCTACACCTTC. Protein sequence: CASSPQGVGGYTF. The chain is built from TRBV19 and TRBJ1-2; 7 bases agree with TRBD1. The length of the CDR3 is 13 residues. Per the germline V gene, CDR1 is LNHDA and CDR2 is SQIVND (reference sequence). J lost 8 bases, V lost 5 bases, and 8 bases had no gene match.

The rearrangement joins TRBV5-4 to TRBJ2-7, with 9 bases matching TRBD2. The germline V gene has CDR1 SGHNT and CDR2 YYREEE (reference sequence). The V gene end was trimmed by 4 bases and the J gene end by 4 bases; junction bases not matched to a gene: 9. The CDR3 runs 15 residues. CDR3 protein: CASSAPGLALYEQYF. For the CDR3, the DNA is TGTGCCAGCAGCGCCCCGGGACTAGCCTTGTACGAGCAGTACTTC.

This clone was counted a single time. The V call is TRBV5-6, the J call TRBJ1-2; TRBD1 aligns across 9 bases. CDR3 size: 18 residues. In germline, CDR1 is SGHDT, CDR2 YYEEEE. The V segment lost 0 bases and the J segment 0 bases; nucleotides outside the gene matches: 9. The DNA of the CDR3 is TGTGCCAGCAGCTTGGATGGGACAGGGCGGGCTCCTAACTATGGCTACACCTTC. Its protein is CASSLDGTGRAPNYGYTF.

This chain links TRBV7-3 with TRBJ1-5; D is uncertain. The CDR3 length is 11 residues. Germline V gives CDR1 SGHTA, CDR2 FQGTGA. Deletions cut 5 bases from V and 7 bases from J, with 6 bases between. The CDR3 nucleotides are TGTGCCAGCAGCCTCGGGCAGCCCCAGCATTTT. It codes for CASSLGQPQHF. Complete variable domain (other parts from reference TRBV7-3 and TRBJ1-5): GAGVSQTPSNKVTEKGKYVELRCDPISGHTALYWYRQSLGQGPEFLIYFQGTGAADDSGLPNDRFFAVRPEGSVSTLKIQRTERGDSAVYLCASSLGQPQHFGDGTRLSIL.